The 2 T cell receptor beta chains in this list originate from one sample, sequenced in a study of blood T cell repertoires in COVID-19. Repertoires were generated with immunoSEQ multiplex PCR, while TCRdb's copy carries only in-frame clones and drops some. The data hold around 100,000 clones, with more than 75% observed a single time. Sequencing was done on a sample of peripheral blood. The receptors were sampled from a human donor with acute or convalescent COVID-19. The donor label of this sample is uncertain.

The chain recombines TRBV6-5 with TRBJ1-2; possibly TRBD1 for D (5 bases). Germline CDR1 reads MNHEY; CDR2 reads SVGAGI. This CDR3 has 14 amino acids. V was shortened by 6 bases and J by 4 bases, with 15 bases between the two germline ends. CDR3 DNA sequence: TGTGCCAGCAGATCCGGGACTACAACCTATGGCTACACCTTC. The encoded protein is CASRSGTTTYGYTF.

V is TRBV28 and J is TRBJ2-6; TRBD1 matches at 12 bases. Germline V gene data show CDR1 as MDHEN and CDR2 as SYDVKM. V gave up 7 bases and J gave up 3 bases; unmatched junction bases: 13. The CDR3 has 19 residues. The CDR3 region is CASKAGTGGAGGGANVLTF. The CDR3, as DNA: TGTGCCAGCAAGGCGGGGACAGGGGGCGCAGGGGGTGGGGCCAACGTCCTGACTTTC.